This T cell receptor (beta chain) comes out of a study of blood T cell repertoires in COVID-19. Whole-study context: Samples came from the United States, Italy and Spain, spanning acute and convalescent COVID-19.

The ends lost 3 bases at V and 8 bases at J; junction bases unmatched: 5. This CDR3 is 15 amino acids long. Germline V CDR1 and CDR2: MNHEY, SMNVEV (reference sequence). Per the authors' pipeline: How many nucleated cells were present was estimated from reference gene primer amplification. Repertoires were generated with immunoSEQ multiplex PCR, while TCRdb's copy carries only in-frame clones and drops some. That table furnishes V, J and clone size, whereas the DNA furnished D and trimming. Among more than 300,000 clones listed, about 90% were seen once. The table lists this clone with a few counts. The receptor's source is a woman aged 25-40 years with COVID-19, enrolled during active disease. The gene calls are TRBV27 and TRBJ2-1; 12 bases fit TRBD2. Sequencing was performed on peripheral blood. CDR3 sequence: CASSFIGLAGHEQFF. The CDR3 nucleotides read TGTGCCAGCAGTTTTATCGGACTAGCGGGACATGAGCAGTTCTTC.